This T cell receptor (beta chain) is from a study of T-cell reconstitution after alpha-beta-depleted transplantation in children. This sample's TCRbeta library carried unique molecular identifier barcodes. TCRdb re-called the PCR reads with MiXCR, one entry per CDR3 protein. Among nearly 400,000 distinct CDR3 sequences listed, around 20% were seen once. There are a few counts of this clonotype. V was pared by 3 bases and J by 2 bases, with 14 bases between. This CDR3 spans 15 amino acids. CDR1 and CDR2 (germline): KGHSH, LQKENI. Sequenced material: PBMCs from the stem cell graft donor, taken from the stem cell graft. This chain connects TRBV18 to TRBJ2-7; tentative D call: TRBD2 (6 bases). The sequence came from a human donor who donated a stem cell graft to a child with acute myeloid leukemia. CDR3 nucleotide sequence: TGTGCCAGCTCACCCCGGAGTAGGGAGGCCTACGAGCAGTACTTC. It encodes CASSPRSREAYEQYF.